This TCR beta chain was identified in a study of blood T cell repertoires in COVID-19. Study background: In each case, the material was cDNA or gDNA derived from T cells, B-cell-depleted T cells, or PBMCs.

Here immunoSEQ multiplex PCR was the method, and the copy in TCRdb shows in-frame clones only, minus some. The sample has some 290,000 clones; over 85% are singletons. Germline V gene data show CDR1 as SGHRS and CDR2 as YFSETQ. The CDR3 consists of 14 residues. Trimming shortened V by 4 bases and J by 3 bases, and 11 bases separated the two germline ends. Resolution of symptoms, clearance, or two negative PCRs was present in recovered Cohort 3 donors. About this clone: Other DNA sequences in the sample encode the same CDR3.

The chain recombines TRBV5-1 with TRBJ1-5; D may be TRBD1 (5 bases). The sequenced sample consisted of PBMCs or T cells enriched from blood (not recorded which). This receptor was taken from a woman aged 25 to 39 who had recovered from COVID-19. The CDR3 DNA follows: TGCGCCAGCAGCCCTACAGGCTTCAATCAGCCCCAGCATTTT. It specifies CASSPTGFNQPQHF.